These T cell receptor beta chains were read from a single sample in a study of blood T cell repertoires in COVID-19. Assay: immunoSEQ multiplex PCR; the TCRdb copy retains only in-frame clones and omits some. The sample consists of 350,000 or so clones, 88% of them appearing once. Sample: PBMCs or T cells enriched from blood (not recorded which). The receptors stem from a woman aged 25-40 years who had been exposed to COVID-19. Each CDR3 is given with its conserved first and last residue. Each record gives: J gene, D gene, V gene, clone size, CDR3 protein, CDR3 DNA. D genes are given only for firm matches. Only part of the rows carry a size: once, few, many, or a class if the clone is expanded.

J: TRBJ1-5; D: .; V: TRBV10-3; size: .; CDR3: CAISEGGNQPQHF; DNA: TGTGCCATCAGTGAAGGGGGCAATCAGCCCCAGCATTTT
J: TRBJ2-2; D: .; V: TRBV7-8; size: .; CDR3: CASSLYSGGTGELFF; DNA: TGTGCCAGCAGCTTATACTCCGGGGGAACCGGGGAGCTGTTTTTT
J: TRBJ1-1; D: .; V: TRBV19; size: .; CDR3: CASSIDRGSRWNTEAFF; DNA: TGTGCCAGTAGTATAGATCGGGGAAGTCGTTGGAACACTGAAGCTTTCTTT
J: TRBJ2-6; D: TRBD1; V: TRBV10-2; size: .; CDR3: CASRGATGVGSGANVLTF; DNA: TGCGCCAGCAGAGGCGCCACAGGGGTGGGCTCTGGGGCCAACGTCCTGACTTTC
J: TRBJ2-7; D: TRBD2; V: TRBV10-3; size: .; CDR3: CAISERTRGGTTYEQYF; DNA: TGTGCCATCAGTGAGCGGACTCGTGGCGGGACTACCTACGAGCAGTACTTC
J: TRBJ1-1; D: .; V: TRBV19; size: once; CDR3: CASSIVPGVNTEAFF; DNA: TGTGCCAGTAGTATAGTTCCAGGGGTGAACACTGAAGCTTTCTTT
J: TRBJ1-1; D: .; V: TRBV6-5; size: .; CDR3: CASTSYSEAFF; DNA: TGTGCCAGCACATCCTACAGTGAAGCTTTCTTT
J: TRBJ2-1; D: .; V: TRBV12-3/TRBV12-4; size: .; CDR3: CASGTHTTNEQFF; DNA: TGTGCCAGCGGGACTCACACGACCAATGAGCAGTTCTTC
J: TRBJ2-7; D: .; V: TRBV12-5; size: .; CDR3: CASGLTGTYEQYF; DNA: TGTGCTAGTGGTTTGACCGGGACCTACGAGCAGTACTTC
J: TRBJ2-7; D: TRBD2; V: TRBV4-1; size: .; CDR3: CASSQGGGRAYEQYF; DNA: TGCGCCAGCAGCCAAGGGGGCGGGAGGGCCTACGAGCAGTACTTC
J: TRBJ2-1; D: TRBD2; V: TRBV27; size: .; CDR3: CASKAAGLANNEQFF; DNA: TGTGCCAGCAAGGCGGCGGGACTAGCGAATAATGAGCAGTTCTTC
J: TRBJ2-7; D: TRBD1; V: TRBV5-1; size: .; CDR3: CASSLEWDSSYEQYF; DNA: TGCGCCAGCAGCTTGGAATGGGACAGCTCCTACGAGCAGTACTTC
J: TRBJ1-6; D: .; V: TRBV19; size: .; CDR3: CASSPTITGIDSPLHF; DNA: TGTGCCAGTAGTCCCACTATTACAGGGATCGATTCACCCCTCCACTTT
J: TRBJ2-7; D: TRBD2; V: TRBV5-6; size: once; CDR3: CASSSPEAGAAVEQYF; DNA: TGTGCCAGCAGCTCTCCTGAGGCGGGAGCTGCAGTCGAGCAGTACTTC
J: TRBJ2-1; D: .; V: TRBV7-2; size: .; CDR3: CASSLVYWEGDNEQFF; DNA: TGTGCCAGCAGCTTAGTATACTGGGAGGGGGACAATGAGCAGTTCTTC
J: TRBJ1-3; D: .; V: TRBV10-3; size: .; CDR3: CAISVEGNTIYF; DNA: TGTGCCATCAGTGTTGAGGGAAACACCATATATTTT
J: TRBJ1-2; D: .; V: TRBV27; size: .; CDR3: CASSQRWQVPRYTF; DNA: TGTGCCAGCAGTCAAAGGTGGCAGGTCCCCCGCTACACCTTC
J: TRBJ2-5; D: TRBD2; V: TRBV6-2/TRBV6-3; size: .; CDR3: CASSPTEPGLAGQETQYF; DNA: TGTGCCAGCAGCCCTACCGAACCGGGACTAGCGGGGCAAGAGACCCAGTACTTC
J: TRBJ2-6; D: .; V: TRBV7-6; size: .; CDR3: CASSRESSGANVLTF; DNA: TGTGCCAGCAGCCGGGAAAGCTCTGGGGCCAACGTCCTGACTTTC
J: TRBJ2-1; D: TRBD2; V: TRBV20-1; size: once; CDR3: CSASPSGRGYEQFF; DNA: TGCAGTGCTAGTCCTAGCGGGAGGGGCTATGAGCAGTTCTTC
J: TRBJ1-1; D: .; V: TRBV5-1; size: .; CDR3: CASSSGQGYTEAFF; DNA: TGCGCCAGCAGCTCGGGGCAGGGGTACACTGAAGCTTTCTTT
J: TRBJ1-2; D: .; V: TRBV12-3/TRBV12-4; size: .; CDR3: CAQAADPYGYTF; DNA: TGTGCCCAAGCGGCCGATCCCTATGGCTACACCTTC
J: TRBJ1-2; D: .; V: TRBV9; size: .; CDR3: CASGGGGAYGYTF; DNA: TGTGCCAGCGGGGGCGGGGGAGCCTATGGCTACACCTTC
J: TRBJ1-5; D: .; V: TRBV7-2; size: .; CDR3: CASSLVQGSNQPQHF; DNA: TGTGCCAGCAGCTTAGTACAGGGAAGCAATCAGCCCCAGCATTTT
J: TRBJ1-2; D: TRBD1; V: TRBV5-1; size: .; CDR3: CASSWGQGAEGYTF; DNA: TGCGCCAGCAGCTGGGGACAGGGGGCGGAGGGCTACACCTTC
J: TRBJ2-7; D: TRBD1; V: TRBV6-5; size: few; CDR3: CASSYDSGTGGSEQYF; DNA: TGTGCCAGCAGTTACGATTCGGGGACAGGGGGTTCCGAGCAGTACTTC
J: TRBJ2-7; D: TRBD2; V: TRBV28; size: .; CDR3: CASRGTSGAYEQYF; DNA: TGTGCCAGCAGAGGGACTAGCGGGGCCTACGAGCAGTACTTC
J: TRBJ2-7; D: TRBD2; V: TRBV18; size: few; CDR3: CASSPGLAGDYEQYF; DNA: TGTGCCAGCTCACCAGGACTAGCGGGAGACTACGAGCAGTACTTC
J: TRBJ2-7; D: TRBD1; V: TRBV3-1/TRBV3-2; size: few; CDR3: CASSQVTGGGYEQYF; DNA: TGTGCCAGCAGCCAAGTGACAGGGGGCGGGTACGAGCAGTACTTC
J: TRBJ2-1; D: TRBD2; V: TRBV3-1/TRBV3-2; size: .; CDR3: CASSPKLAHPYNEQFF; DNA: TGTGCCAGCAGCCCAAAACTAGCGCATCCCTACAATGAGCAGTTCTTC
J: TRBJ2-1; D: .; V: TRBV7-2; size: .; CDR3: CASSLYGLYNEQFF; DNA: TGTGCCAGCAGCTTATACGGTCTCTACAATGAGCAGTTCTTC
J: TRBJ2-3; D: TRBD2; V: TRBV7-6; size: .; CDR3: CASSSQGGRGADTQYF; DNA: TGTGCCAGCAGCTCACAGGGCGGGAGGGGCGCAGATACGCAGTATTTT
J: TRBJ2-1; D: .; V: TRBV7-9; size: once; CDR3: CASSSNNEQFF; DNA: TGTGCCAGCAGCTCAAACAATGAGCAGTTCTTC
J: TRBJ1-2; D: .; V: TRBV7-9; size: .; CDR3: CASSLRDKYGYTF; DNA: TGTGCCAGCAGCTTAAGGGACAAGTATGGCTACACCTTC
J: TRBJ1-6; D: .; V: TRBV21-1; size: .; CDR3: CASSKRGRANSPLHF; DNA: TGTGCCAGCAGCAAAAGGGGCAGAGCAAATTCACCCCTCCACTTT
J: TRBJ2-6; D: .; V: TRBV3-1/TRBV3-2; size: .; CDR3: CASSQEAGANSGANVLTF; DNA: TGTGCCAGCAGCCAAGAGGCAGGGGCCAACTCTGGGGCCAACGTCCTGACTTTC
J: TRBJ2-1; D: TRBD2; V: TRBV4-1; size: few; CDR3: CASSPLGLADNEQFF; DNA: TGCGCCAGCAGCCCCTTGGGGCTAGCGGACAATGAGCAGTTCTTC
J: TRBJ2-7; D: TRBD2; V: TRBV28; size: .; CDR3: CASSPPPPGTSGRGYEQYF; DNA: TGTGCCAGCAGTCCCCCCCCACCCGGGACTAGCGGGAGGGGTTACGAGCAGTACTTC
J: TRBJ1-1; D: .; V: TRBV19; size: .; CDR3: CASSSFAGLRTEAFF; DNA: TGTGCCAGTAGTTCCTTCGCAGGGTTGAGGACTGAAGCTTTCTTT
J: TRBJ1-1; D: TRBD1; V: TRBV11-2; size: .; CDR3: CASSLGRGGEDTEAFF; DNA: TGTGCCAGCAGCTTAGGCAGAGGGGGCGAGGACACTGAAGCTTTCTTT
J: TRBJ1-1; D: TRBD1; V: TRBV28; size: .; CDR3: CASSWTGINTEAFF; DNA: TGTGCCAGCAGCTGGACAGGGATAAACACTGAAGCTTTCTTT
J: TRBJ1-6; D: .; V: TRBV7-8; size: .; CDR3: CASSPRQASSYNSPLHF; DNA: TGTGCCAGCAGCCCCCGACAGGCAAGCTCCTATAATTCACCCCTCCACTTT
J: TRBJ2-1; D: .; V: TRBV21-1; size: .; CDR3: CASSKWGEALLRGYNEQFF; DNA: TGTGCCAGCAGCAAATGGGGGGAGGCCCTGCTAAGGGGCTACAATGAGCAGTTCTTC
J: TRBJ1-2; D: TRBD1; V: TRBV6-5; size: .; CDR3: CATQTDRMGYGYTF; DNA: TGTGCCACCCAAACGGACAGGATGGGCTATGGCTACACCTTC
J: TRBJ1-4; D: TRBD1; V: TRBV30; size: .; CDR3: CAWRGKRWDRGRANEKLFF; DNA: TGTGCCTGGAGGGGAAAACGGTGGGACAGGGGCAGAGCAAATGAAAAACTGTTTTTT
J: TRBJ2-7; D: TRBD1; V: TRBV7-9; size: .; CDR3: CASSWGQGLNEQYF; DNA: TGTGCCAGCAGCTGGGGACAGGGTCTCAACGAGCAGTACTTC
J: TRBJ1-4; D: .; V: TRBV7-2; size: .; CDR3: CASSASGTNEKLFF; DNA: TGTGCCAGCAGCGCTTCAGGGACTAATGAAAAACTGTTTTTT